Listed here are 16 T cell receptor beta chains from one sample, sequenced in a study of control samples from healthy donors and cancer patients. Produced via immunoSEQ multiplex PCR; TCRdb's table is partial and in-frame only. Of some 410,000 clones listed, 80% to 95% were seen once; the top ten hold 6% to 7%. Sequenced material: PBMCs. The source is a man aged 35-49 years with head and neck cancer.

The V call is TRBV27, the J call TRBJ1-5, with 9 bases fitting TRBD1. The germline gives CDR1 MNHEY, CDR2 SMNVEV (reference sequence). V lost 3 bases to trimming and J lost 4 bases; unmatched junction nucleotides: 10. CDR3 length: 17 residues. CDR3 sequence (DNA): TGTGCCAGCAGTTTCACCGGGACAGGGATCGGGAATCAGCCCCAGCATTTT. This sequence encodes CASSFTGTGIGNQPQHF.

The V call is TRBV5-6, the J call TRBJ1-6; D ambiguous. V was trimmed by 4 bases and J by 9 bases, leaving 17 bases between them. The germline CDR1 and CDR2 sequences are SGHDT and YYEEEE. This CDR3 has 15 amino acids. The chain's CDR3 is CASSPDRGKASPLHF. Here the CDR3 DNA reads TGTGCCAGCAGCCCCGACCGTGGGAAGGCTTCACCCCTCCACTTT.

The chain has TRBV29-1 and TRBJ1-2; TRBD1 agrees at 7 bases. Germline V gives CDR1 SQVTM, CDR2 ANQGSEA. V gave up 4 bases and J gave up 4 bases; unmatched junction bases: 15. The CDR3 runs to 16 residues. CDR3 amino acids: CSVVDGTAIDLYGYTF. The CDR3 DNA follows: TGCAGCGTTGTAGATGGGACAGCCATCGACCTCTATGGCTACACCTTC. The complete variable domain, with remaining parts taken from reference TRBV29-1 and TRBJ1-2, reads SAVISQKPSRDICQRGTSLTIQCQVDSQVTMMFWYRQQPGQSLTLIATANQGSEATYESGFVIDKFPISRPNLTFSTLTVSNMSPEDSSIYLCSVVDGTAIDLYGYTFGSGTRLTVV.

CDR3 residues: CASSQGLLSTEAFF. CDR3 coding DNA: TGTGCCAGTAGCCAGGGGTTGCTAAGCACTGAAGCTTTCTTT. This chain links TRBV19 with TRBJ1-1, with D possibly being TRBD1 (6 bases). Trimming cost V 6 bases and J 4 bases, with 15 bases left between them. This CDR3 spans 14 amino acids. Per the germline V gene, CDR1 is LNHDA and CDR2 is SQIVND (reference sequence).

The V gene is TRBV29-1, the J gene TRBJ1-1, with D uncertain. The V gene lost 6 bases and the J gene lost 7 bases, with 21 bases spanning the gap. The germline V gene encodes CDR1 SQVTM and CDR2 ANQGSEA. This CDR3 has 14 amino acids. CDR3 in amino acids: CSVNGFEGLDEAFF. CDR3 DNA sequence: TGCAGCGTGAATGGGTTTGAAGGGCTGGATGAAGCTTTCTTT.

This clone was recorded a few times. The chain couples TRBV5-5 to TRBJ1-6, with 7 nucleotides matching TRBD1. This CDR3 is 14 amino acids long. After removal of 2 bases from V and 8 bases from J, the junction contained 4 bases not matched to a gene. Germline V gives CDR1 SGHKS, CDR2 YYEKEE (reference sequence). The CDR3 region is CASSFRDSHSPLHF. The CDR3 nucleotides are TGTGCCAGCAGCTTCCGGGACAGTCATTCACCCCTCCACTTT.

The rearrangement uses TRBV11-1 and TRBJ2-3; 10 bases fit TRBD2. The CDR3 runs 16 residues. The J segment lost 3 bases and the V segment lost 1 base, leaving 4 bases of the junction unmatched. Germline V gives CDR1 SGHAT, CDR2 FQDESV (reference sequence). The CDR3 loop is CASSLDTSGVTDTQYF. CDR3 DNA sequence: TGTGCCAGCAGCTTAGATACTAGCGGGGTAACAGATACGCAGTATTTT.

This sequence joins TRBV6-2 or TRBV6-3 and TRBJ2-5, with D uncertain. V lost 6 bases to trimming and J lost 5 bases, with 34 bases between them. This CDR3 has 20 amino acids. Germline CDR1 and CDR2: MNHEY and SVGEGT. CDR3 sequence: CASSSLYAWAREIQVETQYF. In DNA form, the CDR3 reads TGTGCCAGCAGCTCCCTTTATGCTTGGGCGCGTGAAATCCAGGTCGAGACCCAGTACTTC.

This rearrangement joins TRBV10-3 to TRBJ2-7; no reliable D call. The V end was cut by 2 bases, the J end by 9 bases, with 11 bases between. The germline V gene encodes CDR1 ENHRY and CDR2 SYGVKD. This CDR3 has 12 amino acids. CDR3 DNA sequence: TGTGCCATCAGTGAGGGGCCCTCCAGGCAGTACTTC. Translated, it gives CAISEGPSRQYF.

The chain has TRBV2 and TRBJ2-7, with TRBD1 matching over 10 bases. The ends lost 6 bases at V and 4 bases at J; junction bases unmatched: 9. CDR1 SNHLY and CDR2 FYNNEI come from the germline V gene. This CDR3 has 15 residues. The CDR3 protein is CASREMGQGQYEQYF. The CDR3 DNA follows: TGTGCCAGCAGGGAGATGGGACAGGGGCAGTACGAGCAGTACTTC. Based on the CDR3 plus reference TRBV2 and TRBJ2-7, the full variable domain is EPEVTQTPSHQVTQMGQEVILRCVPISNHLYFYWYRQILGQKVEFLVSFYNNEISEKSEIFDDQFSVERPDGSNFTLKIRSTKLEDSAMYFCASREMGQGQYEQYFGPGTRLTVT.

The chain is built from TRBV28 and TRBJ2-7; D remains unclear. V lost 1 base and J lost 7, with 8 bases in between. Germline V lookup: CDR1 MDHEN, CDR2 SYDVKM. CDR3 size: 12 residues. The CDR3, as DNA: TGTGCCAGCAGTTTATCCCGGCGGGAGCAGTACTTC. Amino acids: CASSLSRREQYF.

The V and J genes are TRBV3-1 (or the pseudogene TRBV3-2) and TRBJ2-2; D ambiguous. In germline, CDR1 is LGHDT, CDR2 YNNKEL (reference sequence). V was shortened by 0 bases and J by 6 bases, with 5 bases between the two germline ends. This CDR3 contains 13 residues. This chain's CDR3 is CASSQDSPGELFF. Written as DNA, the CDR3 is TGTGCCAGCAGCCAAGACTCTCCCGGGGAGCTGTTTTTT.

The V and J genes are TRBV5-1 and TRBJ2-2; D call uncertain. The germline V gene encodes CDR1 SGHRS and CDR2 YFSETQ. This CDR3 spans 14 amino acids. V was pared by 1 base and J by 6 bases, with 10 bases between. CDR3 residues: CASSLSLSSGELFF. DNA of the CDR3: TGCGCCAGCAGCTTGTCCTTGTCCTCCGGGGAGCTGTTTTTT.

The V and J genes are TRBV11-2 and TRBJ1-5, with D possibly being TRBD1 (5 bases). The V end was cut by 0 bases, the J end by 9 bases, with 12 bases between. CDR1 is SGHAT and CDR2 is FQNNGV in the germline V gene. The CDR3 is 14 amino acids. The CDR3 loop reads CASSLERGFRPQHF. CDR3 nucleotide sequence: TGTGCCAGCAGCTTAGAAAGGGGCTTTAGGCCCCAGCATTTT.

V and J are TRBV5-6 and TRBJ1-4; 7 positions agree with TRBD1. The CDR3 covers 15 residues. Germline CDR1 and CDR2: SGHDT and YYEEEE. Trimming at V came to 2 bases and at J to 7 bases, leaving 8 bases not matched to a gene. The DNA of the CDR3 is TGTGCCAGCAGCTTATTCGTCGCAGGGGGTGAAAAACTGTTTTTT. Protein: CASSLFVAGGEKLFF.

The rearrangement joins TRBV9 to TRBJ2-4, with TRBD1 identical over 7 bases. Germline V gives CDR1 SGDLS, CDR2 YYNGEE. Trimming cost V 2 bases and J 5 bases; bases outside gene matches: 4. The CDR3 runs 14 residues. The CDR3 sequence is CASSVGTAENIQYF. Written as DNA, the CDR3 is TGTGCCAGCAGCGTGGGGACAGCTGAAAACATTCAGTACTTC.